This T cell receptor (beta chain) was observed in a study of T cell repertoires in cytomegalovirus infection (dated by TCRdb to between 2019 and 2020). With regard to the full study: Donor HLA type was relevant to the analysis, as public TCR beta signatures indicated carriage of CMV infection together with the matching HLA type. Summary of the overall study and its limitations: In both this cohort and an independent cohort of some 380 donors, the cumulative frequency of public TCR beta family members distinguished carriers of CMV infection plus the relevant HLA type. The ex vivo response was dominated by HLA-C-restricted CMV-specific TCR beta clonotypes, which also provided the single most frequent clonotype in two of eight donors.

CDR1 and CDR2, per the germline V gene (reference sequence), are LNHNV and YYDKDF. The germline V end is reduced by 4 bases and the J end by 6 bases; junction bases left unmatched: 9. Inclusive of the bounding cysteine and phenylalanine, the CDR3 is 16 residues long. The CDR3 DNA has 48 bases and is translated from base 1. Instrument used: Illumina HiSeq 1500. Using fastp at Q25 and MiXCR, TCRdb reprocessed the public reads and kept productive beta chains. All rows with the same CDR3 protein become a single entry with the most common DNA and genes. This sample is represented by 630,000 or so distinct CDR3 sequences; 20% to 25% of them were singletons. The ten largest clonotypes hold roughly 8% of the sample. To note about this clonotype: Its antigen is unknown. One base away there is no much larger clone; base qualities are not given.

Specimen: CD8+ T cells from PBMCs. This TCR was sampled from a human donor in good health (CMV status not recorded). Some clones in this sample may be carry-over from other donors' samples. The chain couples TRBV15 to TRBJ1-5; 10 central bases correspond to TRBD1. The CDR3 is CATSTIPRDRGQPQHF. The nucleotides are TGTGCCACCAGCACTATACCCCGGGACAGGGGTCAGCCCCAGCATTTT.